Below are 11 T cell receptor beta chains sequenced from a single sample in a study of T cells expressing NK-cell markers (dated by TCRdb to about 2020). Preparation of the library involved 5' RACE. These reads were obtained on an Illumina HiSeq 2000. TCRdb reprocessed the reads into one record per CDR3 protein sequence, lacking DNA. The sample's table covers 150,000 to 160,000 distinct CDR3 sequences. Together, the top ten hold roughly a third of the sample. Specimen: blood T cells: a sorted CD56 or NKG2C T cell subset, CD4+ or CD8+ T cells, or bulk PBMC T cells (not recorded which). These receptors all come from a woman between 50 and 59 years old in good health. Donor details come from another sample of the same person, matched by shared clones.

The V and J genes are TRBV6-1 and TRBJ2-3; TCRdb returns TRBD2, unconfirmable since there is no DNA. The CDR3 runs to 15 residues. The V gene's germline CDR1 is MNHNS and CDR2 SASEGT. The CDR3 is CASSDWREGIDTQYF.

The chain combines TRBV2 with TRBJ2-1; TCRdb selects TRBD2, and the lack of DNA leaves this call unchecked. Germline CDR1 SNHLY, CDR2 FYNNEI. The CDR3 has 16 amino acids. CDR3 in amino acids: CASSIKELAVYNEQFF. The full variable domain, rest sourced from reference TRBV2 and TRBJ2-1, is EPEVTQTPSHQVTQMGQEVILRCVPISNHLYFYWYRQILGQKVEFLVSFYNNEISEKSEIFDDQFSVERPDGSNFTLKIRSTKLEDSAMYFCASSIKELAVYNEQFFGPGTRLTVL.

The chain combines TRBV4-1 with TRBJ2-1; lacking DNA, the TRBD1 call made by TCRdb goes unchecked. This CDR3 region has 14 residues. Per the germline V gene, CDR1 is MGHRA and CDR2 is YSYEKL. This chain's CDR3 is CASSQDPRVSEQFF.

The V gene is TRBV12-3 or TRBV12-4, the J gene TRBJ1-5; TCRdb calls TRBD1, which cannot be checked without DNA. This CDR3 region has 15 residues. CDR3 loop: CASSFSMSGGQPQHF.

The gene calls are TRBV7-8 and TRBJ1-1; the D call from TCRdb, TRBD1, cannot be confirmed without DNA. The CDR3 is 13 amino acids. The V gene's germline CDR1 is SGHVS and CDR2 FQNEAQ. The CDR3 reads CASSSGGYTEAFF.

This sequence joins TRBV6-5 and TRBJ2-2; TCRdb's D call of TRBD2 is untestable without DNA. Looked up from germline, CDR1 is MNHEY and CDR2 is SVGAGI. This CDR3 region has 15 residues. This chain's CDR3 is CASTSGLAPTGELFF.

The chain uses TRBV18 and TRBJ2-1; TCRdb's assignment of TRBD1 cannot be checked, as there is no DNA. The CDR3 length is 14 residues. Germline CDR1 reads KGHSH; CDR2 reads LQKENI. The CDR3 here is CASSPGQGARVQFF.

The chain links TRBV4-1 to TRBJ2-7; the TCRdb call, TRBD1, lacks DNA for checking. The CDR3 has 16 amino acids. Germline V lookup: CDR1 MGHRA, CDR2 YSYEKL. CDR3: CASSQDLQGIPYEQYF.

The rearrangement uses TRBV4-1 and TRBJ2-7; as DNA is missing, the TRBD1 call by TCRdb cannot be tested. Germline lookup yields CDR1 MGHRA and CDR2 YSYEKL. The CDR3 contains 16 residues. The chain's CDR3 is CASSQVAGIGAYEQYF.

The chain has TRBV7-9 and TRBJ2-1; TCRdb outputs TRBD1, but without DNA this stays unchecked. This CDR3 is 11 amino acids long. The germline CDR1 and CDR2 sequences are SEHNR and FQNEAQ (reference sequence). This chain's CDR3 is CASSFFPGQFF.

This chain connects TRBV27 to TRBJ2-3; without DNA, the TCRdb call of TRBD2 cannot be checked. This CDR3 is 17 amino acids long. CDR1 MNHEY and CDR2 SMNVEV come from the germline V gene (reference sequence). CDR3 in amino acids: CASSFGLAGGPSDTQYF.